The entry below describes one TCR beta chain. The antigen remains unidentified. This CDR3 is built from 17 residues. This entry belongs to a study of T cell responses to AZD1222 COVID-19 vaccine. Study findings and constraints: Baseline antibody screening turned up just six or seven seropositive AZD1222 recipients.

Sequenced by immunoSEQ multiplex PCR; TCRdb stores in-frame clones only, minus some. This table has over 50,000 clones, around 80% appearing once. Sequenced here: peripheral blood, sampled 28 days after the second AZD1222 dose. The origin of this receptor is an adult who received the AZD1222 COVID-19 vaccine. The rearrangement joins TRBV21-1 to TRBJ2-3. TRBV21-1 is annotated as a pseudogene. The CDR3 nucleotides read TGTGCCAGCAGCAAAGGGATTGACGGAACTAGCACAGATACGCAGTATTTT. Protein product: CASSKGIDGTSTDTQYF.